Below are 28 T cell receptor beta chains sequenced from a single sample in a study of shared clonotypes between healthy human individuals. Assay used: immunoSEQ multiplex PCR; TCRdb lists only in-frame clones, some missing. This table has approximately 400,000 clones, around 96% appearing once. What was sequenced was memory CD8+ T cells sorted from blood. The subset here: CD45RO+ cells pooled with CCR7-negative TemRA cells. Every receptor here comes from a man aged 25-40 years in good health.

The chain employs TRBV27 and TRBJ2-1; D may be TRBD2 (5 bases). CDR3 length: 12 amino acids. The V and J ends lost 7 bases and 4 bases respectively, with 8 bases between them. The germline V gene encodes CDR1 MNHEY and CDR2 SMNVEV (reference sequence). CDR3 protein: CASTSWYNEQFF. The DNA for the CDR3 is TGTGCCAGCACTAGCTGGTACAATGAGCAGTTCTTC.

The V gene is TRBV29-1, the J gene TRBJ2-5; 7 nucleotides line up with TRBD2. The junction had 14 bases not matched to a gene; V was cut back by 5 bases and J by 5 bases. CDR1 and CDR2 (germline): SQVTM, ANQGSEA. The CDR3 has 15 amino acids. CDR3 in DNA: TGCAGCGTTAGGGGCGGGAGAAGTTTTGGGGAGACCCAGTACTTC. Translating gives CSVRGGRSFGETQYF.

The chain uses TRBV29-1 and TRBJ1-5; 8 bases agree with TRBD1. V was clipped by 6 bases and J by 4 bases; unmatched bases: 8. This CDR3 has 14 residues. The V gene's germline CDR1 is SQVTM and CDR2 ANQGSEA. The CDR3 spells CSVATGGRNQPQHF. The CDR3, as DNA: TGCAGCGTGGCCACAGGGGGTCGTAATCAGCCCCAGCATTTT.

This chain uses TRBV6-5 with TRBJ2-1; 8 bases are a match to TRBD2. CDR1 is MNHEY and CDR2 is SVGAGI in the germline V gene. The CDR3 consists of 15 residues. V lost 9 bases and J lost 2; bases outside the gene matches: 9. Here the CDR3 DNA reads TGTGCCAGTAAGACGGGGGGGAGGGCCTACAATGAGCAGTTCTTC. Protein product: CASKTGGRAYNEQFF.

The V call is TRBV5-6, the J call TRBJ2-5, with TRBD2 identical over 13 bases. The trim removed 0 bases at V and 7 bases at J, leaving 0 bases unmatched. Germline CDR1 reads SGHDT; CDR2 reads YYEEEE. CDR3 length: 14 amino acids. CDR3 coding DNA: TGTGCCAGCAGCTTGGGACTAGCGGGAGGGACCCAGTACTTC. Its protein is CASSLGLAGGTQYF.

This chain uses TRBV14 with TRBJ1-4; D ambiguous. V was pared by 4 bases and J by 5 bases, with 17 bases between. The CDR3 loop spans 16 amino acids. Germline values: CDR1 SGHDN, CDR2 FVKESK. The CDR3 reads CASSPLEWSENEKLFF. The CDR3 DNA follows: TGTGCCAGCAGCCCCCTAGAATGGTCGGAGAATGAAAAACTGTTTTTT.

The CDR3 sequence: CASSLTGGGKETQYF. CDR3 sequence (DNA): TGTGCCAGCAGCTTAACTGGAGGGGGAAAAGAGACCCAGTACTTC. The J gene is TRBJ2-5, the V gene TRBV7-3; D may match TRBD1 or TRBD2 (6 bases each). Per the germline V gene, CDR1 is SGHTA and CDR2 is FQGTGA. V was trimmed by 0 bases and J by 3 bases, leaving 11 bases between them. This CDR3 comprises 15 residues.

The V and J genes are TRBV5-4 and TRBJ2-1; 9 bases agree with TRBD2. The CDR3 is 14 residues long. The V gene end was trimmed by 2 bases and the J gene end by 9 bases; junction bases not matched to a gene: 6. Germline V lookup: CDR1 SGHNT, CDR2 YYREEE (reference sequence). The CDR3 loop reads CASSLRTSEVEQFF. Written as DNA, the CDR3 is TGTGCCAGCAGCTTACGGACTAGCGAGGTTGAGCAGTTCTTC.

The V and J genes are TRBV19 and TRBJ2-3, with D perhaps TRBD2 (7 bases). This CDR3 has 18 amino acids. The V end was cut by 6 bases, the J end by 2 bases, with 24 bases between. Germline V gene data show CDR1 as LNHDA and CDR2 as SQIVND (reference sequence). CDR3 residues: CASSIWGGLADVTDTQYF. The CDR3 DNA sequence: TGTGCCAGTAGCATCTGGGGGGGGCTAGCGGACGTCACAGATACGCAGTATTTT.

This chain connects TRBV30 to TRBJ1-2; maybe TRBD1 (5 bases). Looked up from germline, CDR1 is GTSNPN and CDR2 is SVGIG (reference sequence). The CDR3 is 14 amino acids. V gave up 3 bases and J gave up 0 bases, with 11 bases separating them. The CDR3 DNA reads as TGTGCCTGGAGCCCAGGGCCAGCTAACTATGGCTACACCTTC. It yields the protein CAWSPGPANYGYTF.

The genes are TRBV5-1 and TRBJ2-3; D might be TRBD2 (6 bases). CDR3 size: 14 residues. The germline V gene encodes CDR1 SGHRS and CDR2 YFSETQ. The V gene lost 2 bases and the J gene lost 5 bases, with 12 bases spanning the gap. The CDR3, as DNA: TGCGCCAGCAGCTTAGGGCTAGCGAGAGATACGCAGTATTTT. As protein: CASSLGLARDTQYF.

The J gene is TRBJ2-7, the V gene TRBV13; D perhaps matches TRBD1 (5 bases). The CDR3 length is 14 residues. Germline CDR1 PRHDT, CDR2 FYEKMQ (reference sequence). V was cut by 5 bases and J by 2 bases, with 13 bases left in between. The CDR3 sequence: CASSGPGPPYEQYF. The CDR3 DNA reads TGTGCCAGCAGCGGTCCAGGGCCCCCCTACGAGCAGTACTTC.

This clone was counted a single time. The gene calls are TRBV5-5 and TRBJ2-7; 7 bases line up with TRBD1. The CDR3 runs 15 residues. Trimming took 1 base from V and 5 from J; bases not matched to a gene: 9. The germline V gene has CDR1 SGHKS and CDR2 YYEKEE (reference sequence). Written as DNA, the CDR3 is TGTGCCAGCAGCTTGTCCCGACAGGGATCCCACGAGCAGTACTTC. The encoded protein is CASSLSRQGSHEQYF.

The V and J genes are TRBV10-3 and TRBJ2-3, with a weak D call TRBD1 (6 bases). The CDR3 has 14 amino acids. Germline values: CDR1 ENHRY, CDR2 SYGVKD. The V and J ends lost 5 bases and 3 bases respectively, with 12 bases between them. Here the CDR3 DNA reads TGTGCCATCAGTCTAGGGGGACGGACAGATACGCAGTATTTT. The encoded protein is CAISLGGRTDTQYF.

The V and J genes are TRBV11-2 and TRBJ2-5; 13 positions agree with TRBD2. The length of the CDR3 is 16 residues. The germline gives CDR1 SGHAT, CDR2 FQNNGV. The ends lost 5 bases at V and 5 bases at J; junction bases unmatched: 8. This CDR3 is CASSRGLAGVPETQYF. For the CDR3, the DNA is TGTGCCAGCAGCCGCGGACTAGCGGGAGTACCCGAGACCCAGTACTTC.

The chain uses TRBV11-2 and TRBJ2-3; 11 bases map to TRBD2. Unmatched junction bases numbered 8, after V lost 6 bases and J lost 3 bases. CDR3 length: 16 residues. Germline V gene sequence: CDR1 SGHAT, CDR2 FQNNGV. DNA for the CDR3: TGTGCCAGCAGACGACTAGCGGGATCGAGGACAGATACGCAGTATTTT. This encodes CASRRLAGSRTDTQYF.

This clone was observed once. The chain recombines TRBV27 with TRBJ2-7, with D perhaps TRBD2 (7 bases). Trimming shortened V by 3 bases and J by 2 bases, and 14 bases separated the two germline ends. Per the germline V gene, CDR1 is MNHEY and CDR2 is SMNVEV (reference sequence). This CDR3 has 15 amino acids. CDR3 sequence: CASSLGPGGPYEQYF. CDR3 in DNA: TGTGCCAGCAGTTTGGGGCCCGGGGGGCCCTACGAGCAGTACTTC.

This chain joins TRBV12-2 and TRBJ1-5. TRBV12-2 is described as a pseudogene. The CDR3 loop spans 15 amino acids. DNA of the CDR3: TGTGCAAGTCGCTTAGTGAGGGGGGGAGATCAGCCCCAGCATTTT. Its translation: CASRLVRGGDQPQHF.

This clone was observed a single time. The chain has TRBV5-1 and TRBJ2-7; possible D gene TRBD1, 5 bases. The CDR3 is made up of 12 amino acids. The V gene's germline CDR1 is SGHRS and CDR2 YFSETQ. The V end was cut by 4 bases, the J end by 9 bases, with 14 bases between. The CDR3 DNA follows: TGCGCCAGCAGCGTTGGTAGGGGCATGCAGTACTTC. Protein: CASSVGRGMQYF.

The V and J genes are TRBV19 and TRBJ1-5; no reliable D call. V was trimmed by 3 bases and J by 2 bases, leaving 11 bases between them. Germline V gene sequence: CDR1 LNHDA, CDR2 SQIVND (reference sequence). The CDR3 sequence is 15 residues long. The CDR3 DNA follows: TGTGCCAGTAGTATTACCTACGGAGGCAATCAGCCCCAGCATTTT. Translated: CASSITYGGNQPQHF.

The CDR3 bases are TGTGCCAGCAGCAGAGGGAAGGGATACGAGACCCAGTACTTC. This sequence encodes CASSRGKGYETQYF. The rearrangement joins TRBV21-1 to TRBJ2-5; the D call in the table, TRBD2, was not verified against the DNA. TRBV21-1 counts as a pseudogene. The CDR3 sequence is 14 residues long.

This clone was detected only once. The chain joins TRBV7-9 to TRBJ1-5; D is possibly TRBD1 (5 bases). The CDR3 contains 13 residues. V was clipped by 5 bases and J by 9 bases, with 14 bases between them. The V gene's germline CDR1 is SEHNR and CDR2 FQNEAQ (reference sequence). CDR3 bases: TGTGCCAGCAGCCTAGGGGAATGGGGGCCCCAGCATTTT. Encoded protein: CASSLGEWGPQHF.

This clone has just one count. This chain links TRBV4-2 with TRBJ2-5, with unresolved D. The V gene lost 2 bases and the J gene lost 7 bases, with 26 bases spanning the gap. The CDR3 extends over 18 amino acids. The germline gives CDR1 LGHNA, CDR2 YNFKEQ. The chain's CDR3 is CASSQSKPGLSPEGTQYF. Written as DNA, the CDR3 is TGTGCCAGCAGCCAAAGTAAGCCCGGGCTTAGCCCGGAAGGGACCCAGTACTTC.

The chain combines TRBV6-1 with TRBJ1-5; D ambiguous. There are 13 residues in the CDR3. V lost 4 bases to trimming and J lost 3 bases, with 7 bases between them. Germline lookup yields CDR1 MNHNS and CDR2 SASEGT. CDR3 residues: CASSAGINQPQHF. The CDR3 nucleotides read TGTGCCAGCAGTGCGGGGATCAATCAGCCCCAGCATTTT.

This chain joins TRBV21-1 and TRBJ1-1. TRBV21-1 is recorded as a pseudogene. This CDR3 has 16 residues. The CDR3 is CASSKGQGGMNTEAFF. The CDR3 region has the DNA TGTGCCAGCAGCAAAGGCCAGGGAGGCATGAACACTGAAGCTTTCTTT.

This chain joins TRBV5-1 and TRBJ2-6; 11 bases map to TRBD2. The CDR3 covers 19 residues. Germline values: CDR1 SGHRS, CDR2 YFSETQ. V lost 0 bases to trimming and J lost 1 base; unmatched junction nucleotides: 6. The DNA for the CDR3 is TGCGCCAGCAGCTTGGTACTAGCGGGGGCCCTATCTGGGGCCAACGTCCTGACTTTC. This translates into CASSLVLAGALSGANVLTF.

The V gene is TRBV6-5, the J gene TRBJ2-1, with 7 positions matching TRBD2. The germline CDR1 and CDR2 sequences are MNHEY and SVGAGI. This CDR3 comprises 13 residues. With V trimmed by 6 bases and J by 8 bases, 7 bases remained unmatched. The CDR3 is CASRNGLVHEQFF. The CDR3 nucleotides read TGTGCCAGCAGGAATGGACTAGTCCATGAGCAGTTCTTC.

This CDR3 reads CASSTARYPYEQYF. In nucleotides, the CDR3 is TGTGCCAGCAGCACCGCCCGATATCCCTACGAGCAGTACTTC. The V call is TRBV5-4, the J call TRBJ2-7, with D uncertain. This CDR3 has 14 amino acids. CDR1 is SGHNT, CDR2 YYREEE, per germline (reference sequence). V lost 4 bases and J 2 bases, leaving 13 bases between the germline ends.